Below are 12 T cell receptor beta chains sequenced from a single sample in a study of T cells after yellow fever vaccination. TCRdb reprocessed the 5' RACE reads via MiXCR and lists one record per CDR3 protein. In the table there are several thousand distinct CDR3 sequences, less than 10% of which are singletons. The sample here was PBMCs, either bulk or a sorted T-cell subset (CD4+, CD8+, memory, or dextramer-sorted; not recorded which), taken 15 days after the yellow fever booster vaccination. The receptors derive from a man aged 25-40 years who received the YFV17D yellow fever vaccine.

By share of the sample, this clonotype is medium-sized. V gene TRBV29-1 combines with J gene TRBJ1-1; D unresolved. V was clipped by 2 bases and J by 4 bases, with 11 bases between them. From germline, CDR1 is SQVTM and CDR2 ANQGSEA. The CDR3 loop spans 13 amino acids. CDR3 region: CSVEKSVGTEAFF. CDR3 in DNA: TGCAGCGTTGAAAAGAGCGTGGGCACTGAAGCTTTCTTT.

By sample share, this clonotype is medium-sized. Here the CDR3 reads CASSQVSGGGNQPQHF. The DNA of the CDR3 is TGTGCCAGCAGCCAAGTGTCAGGGGGTGGCAATCAGCCCCAGCATTTT. J is TRBJ1-5 and V is TRBV3-1, with 7 positions matching TRBD1. Per the germline V gene, CDR1 is LGHDT and CDR2 is YNNKEL (reference sequence). The V gene end was trimmed by 1 base and the J gene end by 2 bases; junction bases not matched to a gene: 5. The CDR3 runs to 16 residues.

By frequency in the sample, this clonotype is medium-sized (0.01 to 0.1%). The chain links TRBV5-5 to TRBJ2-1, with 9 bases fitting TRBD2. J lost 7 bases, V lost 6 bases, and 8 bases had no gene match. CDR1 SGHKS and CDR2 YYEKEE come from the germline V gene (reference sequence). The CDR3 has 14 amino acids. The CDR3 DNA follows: TGTGCCAGCACCCCGGGGAGCGGGAGGAATGAGCAGTTCTTC. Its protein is CASTPGSGRNEQFF.

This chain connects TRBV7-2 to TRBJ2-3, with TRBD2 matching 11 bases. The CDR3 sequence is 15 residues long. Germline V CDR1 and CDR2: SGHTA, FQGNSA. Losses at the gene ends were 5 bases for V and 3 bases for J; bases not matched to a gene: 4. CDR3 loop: CASSIRTSGTDTQYF. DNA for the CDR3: TGTGCCAGCAGCATCCGGACTAGCGGGACAGATACGCAGTATTTT.

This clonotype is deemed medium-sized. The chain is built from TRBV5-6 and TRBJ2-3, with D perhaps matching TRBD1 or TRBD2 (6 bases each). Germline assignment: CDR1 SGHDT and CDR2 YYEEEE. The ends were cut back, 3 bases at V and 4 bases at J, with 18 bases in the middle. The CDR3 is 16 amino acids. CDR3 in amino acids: CASSSPEGGTADTQYF. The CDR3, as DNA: TGTGCCAGCAGCTCGCCGGAGGGGGGCACCGCAGATACGCAGTATTTT. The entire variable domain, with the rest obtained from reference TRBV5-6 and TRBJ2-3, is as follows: DAGVTQSPTHLIKTRGQQVTLRCSPKSGHDTVSWYQQALGQGPQFIFQYYEEEERQRGNFPDRFSGHQFPNYSSELNVNALLLGDSALYLCASSSPEGGTADTQYFGPGTRLTVL.

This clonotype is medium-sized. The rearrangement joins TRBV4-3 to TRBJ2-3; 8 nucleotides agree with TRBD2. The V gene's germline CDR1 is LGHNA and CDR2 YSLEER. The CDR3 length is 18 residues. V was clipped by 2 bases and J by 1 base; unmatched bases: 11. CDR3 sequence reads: CASSQWLLAGTRTDTQYF. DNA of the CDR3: TGCGCCAGCAGCCAATGGCTCTTAGCGGGAACTCGCACAGATACGCAGTATTTT.

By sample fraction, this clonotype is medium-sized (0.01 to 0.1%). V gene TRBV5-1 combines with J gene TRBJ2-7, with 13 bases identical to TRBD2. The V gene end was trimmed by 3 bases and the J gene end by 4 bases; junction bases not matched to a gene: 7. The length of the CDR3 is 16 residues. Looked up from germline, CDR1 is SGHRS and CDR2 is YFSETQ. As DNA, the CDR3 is TGCGCCAGCAGCTCCTCCGGGACTAGCGGGAAATACGAGCAGTACTTC. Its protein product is CASSSSGTSGKYEQYF. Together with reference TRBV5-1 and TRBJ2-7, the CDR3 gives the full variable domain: KAGVTQTPRYLIKTRGQQVTLSCSPISGHRSVSWYQQTPGQGLQFLFEYFSETQRNKGNFPGRFSGRQFSNSRSEMNVSTLELGDSALYLCASSSSGTSGKYEQYFGPGTRLTVT.

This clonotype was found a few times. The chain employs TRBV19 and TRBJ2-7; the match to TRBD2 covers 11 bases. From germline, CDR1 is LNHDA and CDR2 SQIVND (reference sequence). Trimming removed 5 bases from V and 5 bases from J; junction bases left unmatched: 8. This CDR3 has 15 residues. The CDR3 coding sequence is TGTGCCAGTAGTTCTCCCGGGACTAGCGGTAACGAGCAGTACTTC. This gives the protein CASSSPGTSGNEQYF.

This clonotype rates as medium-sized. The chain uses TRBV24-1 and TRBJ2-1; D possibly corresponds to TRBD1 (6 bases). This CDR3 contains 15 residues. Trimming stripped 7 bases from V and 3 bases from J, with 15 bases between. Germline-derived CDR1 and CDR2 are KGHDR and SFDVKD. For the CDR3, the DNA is TGTGCCACCAGCCACAACAGGGAGATCTACAATGAGCAGTTCTTC. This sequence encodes CATSHNREIYNEQFF.

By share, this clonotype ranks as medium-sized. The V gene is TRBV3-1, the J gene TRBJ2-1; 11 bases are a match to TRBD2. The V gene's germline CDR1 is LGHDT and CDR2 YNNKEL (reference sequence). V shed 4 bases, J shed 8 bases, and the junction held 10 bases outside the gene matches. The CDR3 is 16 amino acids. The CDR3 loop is CASSLTSLAGGDEQFF. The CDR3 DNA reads TGTGCCAGCAGCCTCACATCGTTAGCGGGAGGGGATGAGCAGTTCTTC.

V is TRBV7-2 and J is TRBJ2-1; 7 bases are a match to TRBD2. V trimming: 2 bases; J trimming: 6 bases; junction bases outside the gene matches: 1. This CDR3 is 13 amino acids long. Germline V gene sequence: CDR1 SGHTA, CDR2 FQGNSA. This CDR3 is CASSLTSANEQFF. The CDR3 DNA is TGTGCCAGCAGCTTAACTAGCGCCAATGAGCAGTTCTTC.

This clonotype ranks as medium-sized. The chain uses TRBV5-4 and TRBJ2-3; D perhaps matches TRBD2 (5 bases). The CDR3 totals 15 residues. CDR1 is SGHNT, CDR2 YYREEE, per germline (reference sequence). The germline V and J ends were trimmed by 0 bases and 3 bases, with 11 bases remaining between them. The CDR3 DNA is TGTGCCAGCAGCTTGGGGACGGAGGTAACAGATACGCAGTATTTT. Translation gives CASSLGTEVTDTQYF. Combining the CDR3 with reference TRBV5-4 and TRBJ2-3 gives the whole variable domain ETGVTQSPTHLIKTRGQQVTLRCSSQSGHNTVSWYQQALGQGPQFIFQYYREEENGRGNFPPRFSGLQFPNYSSELNVNALELDDSALYLCASSLGTEVTDTQYFGPGTRLTVL.